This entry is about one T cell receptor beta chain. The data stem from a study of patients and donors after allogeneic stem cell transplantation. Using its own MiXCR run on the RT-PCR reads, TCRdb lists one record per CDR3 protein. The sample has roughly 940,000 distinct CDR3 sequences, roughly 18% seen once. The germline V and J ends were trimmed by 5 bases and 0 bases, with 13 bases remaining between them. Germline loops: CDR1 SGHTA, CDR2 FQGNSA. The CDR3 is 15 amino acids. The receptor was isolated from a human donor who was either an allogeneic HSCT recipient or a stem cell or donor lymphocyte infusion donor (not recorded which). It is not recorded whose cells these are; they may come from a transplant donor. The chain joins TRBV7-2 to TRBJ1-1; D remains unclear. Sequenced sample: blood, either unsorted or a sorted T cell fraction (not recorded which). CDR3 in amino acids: CASSARRQLNTEAFF. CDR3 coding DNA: TGTGCCAGCAGCGCCCGTCGGCAGCTGAACACTGAAGCTTTCTTT.